This T cell receptor (beta chain) is from a study of blood T cell repertoires in COVID-19. Background on the study: The origin of the acute and convalescent COVID-19 samples was the United States, Italy and Spain. Sources were T cells, B-cell-depleted T cells, or PBMCs; the material itself was cDNA or gDNA.

This clone was picked up one time. Authors' processing steps: By means of reference gene primer amplification, nucleated cell counts were estimated. Using immunoSEQ multiplex PCR, the repertoire was profiled, and TCRdb retains in-frame clones only, with some absent. V, J and clone size were drawn from that table, and D and trimming were deduced from the DNA. The data show nearly 80,000 clones, approximately 80% seen once. The CDR3 totals 13 residues. The specimen was peripheral blood. The V and J genes are TRBV12-2 and TRBJ1-2. TRBV12-2 is marked as a pseudogene. The TCR originated in a woman between 65 and 79 years old with acute or convalescent COVID-19. CDR3 DNA: TGTGCAAGTCGCTCGCAGACGGGCTATGGCTACACCTTC. The encoded protein is CASRSQTGYGYTF.